Presented here are 9 T cell receptor beta chains from one specimen sequenced in a study of Tregs in tolerant kidney transplant recipients. Here immunoSEQ multiplex PCR was the method, and the copy in TCRdb shows in-frame clones only, minus some. The table has around 16,000 clones, more than 90% seen once. Specimen: CD8+ T cells from blood. The receptors come from a human donor in good health.

The V and J genes are TRBV7-9 and TRBJ1-2; TRBD1 is a possible D gene (6 bases). V lost 10 bases and J lost 1, with 16 bases in between. The CDR3 sequence is 14 residues long. Germline CDR1 reads SEHNR; CDR2 reads FQNEAQ (reference sequence). This CDR3 is CATQGGIDNYGYTF. Here the CDR3 DNA reads TGTGCCACCCAAGGGGGAATCGATAACTATGGCTACACCTTC.

The chain is built from TRBV6-5 and TRBJ2-7; unclear D gene. The length of the CDR3 is 13 residues. The V and J ends lost 2 bases and 0 bases respectively, with 5 bases between them. The germline CDR1 and CDR2 sequences are MNHEY and SVGAGI. The CDR3 loop is CASSYADSYEQYF. CDR3 coding DNA: TGTGCCAGCAGTTACGCAGACTCCTACGAGCAGTACTTC.

This CDR3 is CAISEPGQPYWSMNTEAFF. The CDR3 DNA sequence: TGTGCCATCAGTGAACCCGGACAGCCTTACTGGAGTATGAACACTGAAGCTTTCTTT. The chain uses TRBV10-3 and TRBJ1-1; weak D call: TRBD1 (6 bases). There are 19 residues in the CDR3. Germline values: CDR1 ENHRY, CDR2 SYGVKD. V lost 3 bases, J lost 0 bases, and 23 bases lay in between.

V usage is TRBV6-5 and J usage is TRBJ2-3; TRBD2 agrees at 9 bases. V lost 6 bases and J lost 1; bases outside the gene matches: 5. Per the germline V gene, CDR1 is MNHEY and CDR2 is SVGAGI. CDR3 size: 15 residues. The CDR3 DNA sequence: TGTGCCAGCAGCCCGACTAGCGGCCGCACAGATACGCAGTATTTT. It specifies CASSPTSGRTDTQYF.

The genes are TRBV13 and TRBJ2-7, with 7 nucleotides matching TRBD1. Germline V lookup: CDR1 PRHDT, CDR2 FYEKMQ (reference sequence). CDR3 size: 14 residues. V shed 3 bases, J shed 2 bases, and the junction held 4 bases outside the gene matches. DNA of the CDR3: TGTGCCAGCAGCTTTAAGGGACAGACCTACGAGCAGTACTTC. This sequence encodes CASSFKGQTYEQYF.

The chain is built from TRBV5-1 and TRBJ2-1, with D possibly matching TRBD2 (5 bases). The germline CDR1 and CDR2 sequences are SGHRS and YFSETQ. The V end was cut by 4 bases, the J end by 8 bases, with 10 bases between. This CDR3 spans 12 amino acids. The CDR3 DNA is TGCGCCAGCAGCCTTCGGGATTATGAGCAGTTCTTC. It yields the protein CASSLRDYEQFF.

This chain connects TRBV5-1 to TRBJ2-7, with a weak D call TRBD2 (7 bases). The V and J ends lost 5 bases and 0 bases respectively, with 15 bases between them. CDR1 SGHRS and CDR2 YFSETQ come from the germline V gene. The CDR3 contains 15 residues. CDR3 sequence reads: CASRKGGLSSYEQYF. In nucleotides, the CDR3 is TGCGCCAGCAGGAAGGGGGGACTAAGCTCCTACGAGCAGTACTTC. The variable domain in full, with the rest retrieved from reference TRBV5-1 and TRBJ2-7, is KAGVTQTPRYLIKTRGQQVTLSCSPISGHRSVSWYQQTPGQGLQFLFEYFSETQRNKGNFPGRFSGRQFSNSRSEMNVSTLELGDSALYLCASRKGGLSSYEQYFGPGTRLTVT.

By sample fraction, this clone is medium-sized. The chain combines TRBV4-2 with TRBJ1-4, with 7 bases lining up with TRBD1. CDR1 and CDR2 from the germline V gene are LGHNA and YNFKEQ. The V gene end was trimmed by 0 bases and the J gene end by 7 bases; junction bases not matched to a gene: 5. The CDR3 runs 15 residues. The CDR3 region is CASSQERGQGEKLFF. For the CDR3, the DNA is TGTGCCAGCAGCCAAGAAAGGGGGCAAGGTGAAAAACTGTTTTTT.

This sequence joins TRBV5-1 and TRBJ2-1; 7 bases fit TRBD1. V shed 4 bases and J 1 base; nucleotides not matched to a gene: 8. The CDR3 totals 16 residues. Germline CDR1 is SGHRS and CDR2 is YFSETQ. This CDR3 is CASSLTGRGSYNEQFF. Written as DNA, the CDR3 is TGCGCCAGCAGCCTGACAGGGCGTGGGTCCTACAATGAGCAGTTCTTC.